These 14 T cell receptor beta chains were sequenced from one sample in a study of T-cell memory formation after mild COVID-19 (TCRdb year 2021). Libraries were made using 5' RACE. TCRdb shows the sequencer as Illumina NovaSeq 6000. Using fastp trimming at Q25 and MiXCR clonotype assembly, TCRdb reanalyzed the public sequencing data and kept in-frame beta chains. Rows with a matching CDR3 protein are joined into one entry that keeps the most common DNA and genes. The table for this sample lists 300,000 or so distinct CDR3 sequences; about 17% of them were counted only once. Jointly, the top ten make up approximately 25% of the sample. The sequencing sample was made of PBMCs or a T cell subset sorted from them (not recorded which). The receptors derive from a young man who had mild COVID-19 (a few samples of this study predate the infection). The sample titles of this study are shuffled in the database, so cell type and time point are left out; the donor was told from shared clones.

The V gene is TRBV6-2 or TRBV6-3, the J gene TRBJ2-5; 11 bases align to TRBD1. This CDR3 spans 15 amino acids. From germline, CDR1 is MNHEY and CDR2 SVGEGT. Unmatched junction bases numbered 6, after V lost 5 bases and J lost 4 bases. The CDR3: CASSRDRGIGETQYF. CDR3 DNA sequence: TGTGCCAGCAGTCGGGACAGGGGGATCGGAGAGACCCAGTACTTC.

The CDR3 loop is CASSGRGSYEQYV. The CDR3 nucleotides are TGTGCCAGCAGCGGGAGGGGAAGCTACGAGCAGTACGTC. The chain uses TRBV7-9 and TRBJ2-7, with 7 bases lining up with TRBD2. Germline values: CDR1 SEHNR, CDR2 FQNEAQ (reference sequence). Losses at the gene ends were 5 bases for V and 3 bases for J; bases not matched to a gene: 4. This CDR3 has 13 residues.

The chain combines TRBV24-1 with TRBJ2-1, with no clear D. The length of the CDR3 is 16 residues. Germline CDR1 reads KGHDR; CDR2 reads SFDVKD. Trimming removed 4 bases at V and 3 bases at J, with 15 bases between. CDR3 sequence (DNA): TGTGCCACCAGTGACCGCGGACGGAGCTTCTACAATGAGCAGTTCTTC. This encodes CATSDRGRSFYNEQFF.

At least ten counts were recorded for this clonotype. The rearrangement uses TRBV12-3 or TRBV12-4 and TRBJ1-5; possibly TRBD1 for D (5 bases). The CDR3 is made up of 16 amino acids. V lost 4 bases and J lost 0, with 13 bases in between. The CDR3 here is CASSYAGTYSNQPQHF. In DNA, the CDR3 is TGTGCCAGCAGTTACGCAGGGACTTATAGCAATCAGCCCCAGCATTTT.

This clonotype has a single count. The chain links TRBV20-1 to TRBJ2-3; 8 nucleotides align to TRBD2. V lost 8 bases and J lost 8; bases outside the gene matches: 18. From germline, CDR1 is DFQATT and CDR2 SNEGSKA (reference sequence). This CDR3 is built from 15 residues. The CDR3 DNA follows: TGCAGTTCCAATTTCGGGGGGGCTTACGCGAGTACGCAGTATTTT. This sequence encodes CSSNFGGAYASTQYF.

The V call is TRBV14, the J call TRBJ1-2; D is undetermined. CDR1 and CDR2 from the germline V gene are SGHDN and FVKESK. Trimming removed 5 bases at V and 4 bases at J, with 11 bases between. This CDR3 has 13 residues. CDR3 coding DNA: TGTGCCAGCAGCTTCGGACTGATCTATGGCTACACCTTC. Translated: CASSFGLIYGYTF.

The chain uses TRBV3-1 and TRBJ2-3; TRBD2 agrees at 8 bases. There are 14 residues in the CDR3. CDR1 is LGHDT and CDR2 is YNNKEL in the germline V gene (reference sequence). With V trimmed by 4 bases and J by 6 bases, 6 bases remained unmatched. CDR3 residues: CASSRGGSADTQYF. The CDR3 nucleotides are TGTGCCAGCAGCCGCGGGGGGTCGGCGGATACGCAGTATTTT.

The V call is TRBV7-9, the J call TRBJ2-7; TRBD1 is a possible D gene (6 bases). Germline values: CDR1 SEHNR, CDR2 FQNEAQ (reference sequence). CDR3 length: 13 residues. Trimming left V 4 bases short and J 7 bases short, with 14 bases between. CDR3 amino acids: CASSSTGIGEQYF. The CDR3 DNA reads as TGTGCCAGCAGCTCAACAGGGATCGGGGAGCAGTACTTC.

This chain joins TRBV5-6 and TRBJ2-7, with 10 bases identical to TRBD2. The germline gives CDR1 SGHDT, CDR2 YYEEEE. The junction had 6 bases not matched to a gene; V was cut back by 0 bases and J by 3 bases. The length of the CDR3 is 16 residues. The CDR3 DNA is TGTGCCAGCAGCTTGGGTCTAGCGGGGGCCGTCTACGAGCAGTACTTC. It encodes CASSLGLAGAVYEQYF.

This clonotype occurred a few times. The V and J genes are TRBV15 and TRBJ2-3, with D uncertain. Germline CDR1 LNHNV, CDR2 YYDKDF (reference sequence). CDR3 size: 16 residues. Trimming removed 1 base from V and 4 bases from J, with 15 bases in between. CDR3 bases: TGTGCCACCAGCAGAGGGATGGTAGTCTCGGCAGATACGCAGTATTTT. This gives the protein CATSRGMVVSADTQYF.

Here the CDR3 reads CSATPFSAVTDTQYF. The CDR3, as DNA: TGCAGTGCTACTCCCTTTAGCGCGGTGACAGATACGCAGTATTTT. The chain is built from TRBV20-1 and TRBJ2-3; TRBD2 might be the D (5 bases). V lost 4 bases to trimming and J lost 3 bases, with 17 bases between them. Germline V lookup: CDR1 DFQATT, CDR2 SNEGSKA (reference sequence). CDR3 size: 15 residues.

J is TRBJ2-7 and V is TRBV27, with TRBD1 as a possible D gene (5 bases). The CDR3 covers 14 residues. Trimming removed 3 bases at V and 2 bases at J, with 11 bases between. In germline, CDR1 is MNHEY, CDR2 SMNVEV (reference sequence). CDR3 region: CASSFSSGPYEQYF. In nucleotides, the CDR3 is TGTGCCAGCAGTTTCAGCTCAGGGCCCTACGAGCAGTACTTC.

This chain links TRBV20-1 with TRBJ2-3; the match to TRBD2 covers 7 bases. This CDR3 region has 15 residues. With V trimmed by 6 bases and J by 5 bases, 14 bases remained unmatched. The germline CDR1 and CDR2 sequences are DFQATT and SNEGSKA (reference sequence). The chain's CDR3 is CSASEFRGGVDTQYF. In DNA, the CDR3 is TGCAGTGCCTCCGAGTTCCGCGGGGGAGTAGATACGCAGTATTTT.

Comments on this clonotype: A junction boundary mismatches the germline segment, possibly from a read error. This rearrangement joins TRBV27 to TRBJ2-4; D is possibly TRBD1 (5 bases). The germline CDR1 and CDR2 sequences are MNHEY and SMNVEV (reference sequence). The CDR3 extends over 13 amino acids. The CDR3 loop reads CASGPGSKDIQYF. The CDR3 DNA follows: TGTGCCAGCGGCCCAGGGTCCAAAGACATTCAGTACTTC.